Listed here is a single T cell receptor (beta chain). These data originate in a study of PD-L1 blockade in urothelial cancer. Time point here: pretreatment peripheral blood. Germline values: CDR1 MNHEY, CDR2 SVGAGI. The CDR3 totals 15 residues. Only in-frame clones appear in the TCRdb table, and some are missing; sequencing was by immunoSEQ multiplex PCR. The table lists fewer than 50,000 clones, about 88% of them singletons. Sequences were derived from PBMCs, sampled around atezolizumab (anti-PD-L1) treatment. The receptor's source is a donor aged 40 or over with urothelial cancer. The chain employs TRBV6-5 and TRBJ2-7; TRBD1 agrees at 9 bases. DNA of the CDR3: TGTGCGTATTCGTCCCGGGACAGGGACCTCTACGAGCAGTACTTC. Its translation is CAYSSRDRDLYEQYF.